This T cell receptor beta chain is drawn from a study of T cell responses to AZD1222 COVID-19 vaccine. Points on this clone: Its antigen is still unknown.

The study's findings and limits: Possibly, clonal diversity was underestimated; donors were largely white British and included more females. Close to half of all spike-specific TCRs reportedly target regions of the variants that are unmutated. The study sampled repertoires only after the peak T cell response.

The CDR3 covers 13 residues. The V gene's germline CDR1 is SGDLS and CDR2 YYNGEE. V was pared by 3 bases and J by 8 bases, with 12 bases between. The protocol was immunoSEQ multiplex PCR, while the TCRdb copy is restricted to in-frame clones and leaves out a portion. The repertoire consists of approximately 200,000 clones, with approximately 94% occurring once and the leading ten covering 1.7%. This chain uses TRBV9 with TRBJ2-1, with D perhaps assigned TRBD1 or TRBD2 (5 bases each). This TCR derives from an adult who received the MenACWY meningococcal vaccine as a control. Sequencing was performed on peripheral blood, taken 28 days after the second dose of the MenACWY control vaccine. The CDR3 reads CASSGDRGDEQFF. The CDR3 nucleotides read TGTGCCAGCAGCGGGGACCGGGGCGATGAGCAGTTCTTC.